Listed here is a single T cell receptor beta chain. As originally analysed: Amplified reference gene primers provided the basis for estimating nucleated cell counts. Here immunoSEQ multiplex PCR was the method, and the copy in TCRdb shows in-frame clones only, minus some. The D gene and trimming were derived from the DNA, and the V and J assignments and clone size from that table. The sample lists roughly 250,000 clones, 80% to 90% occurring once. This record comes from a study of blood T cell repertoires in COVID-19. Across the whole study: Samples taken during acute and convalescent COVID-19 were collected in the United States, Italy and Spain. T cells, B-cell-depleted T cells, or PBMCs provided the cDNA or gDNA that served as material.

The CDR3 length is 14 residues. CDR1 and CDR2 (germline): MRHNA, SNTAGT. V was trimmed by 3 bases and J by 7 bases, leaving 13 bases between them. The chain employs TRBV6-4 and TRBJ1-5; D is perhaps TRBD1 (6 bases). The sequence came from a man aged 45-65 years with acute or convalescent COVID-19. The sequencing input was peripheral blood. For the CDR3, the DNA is TGTGCCAGCAGTGAATTAGGGGGTAACCAGCCCCAGCATTTT. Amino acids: CASSELGGNQPQHF.